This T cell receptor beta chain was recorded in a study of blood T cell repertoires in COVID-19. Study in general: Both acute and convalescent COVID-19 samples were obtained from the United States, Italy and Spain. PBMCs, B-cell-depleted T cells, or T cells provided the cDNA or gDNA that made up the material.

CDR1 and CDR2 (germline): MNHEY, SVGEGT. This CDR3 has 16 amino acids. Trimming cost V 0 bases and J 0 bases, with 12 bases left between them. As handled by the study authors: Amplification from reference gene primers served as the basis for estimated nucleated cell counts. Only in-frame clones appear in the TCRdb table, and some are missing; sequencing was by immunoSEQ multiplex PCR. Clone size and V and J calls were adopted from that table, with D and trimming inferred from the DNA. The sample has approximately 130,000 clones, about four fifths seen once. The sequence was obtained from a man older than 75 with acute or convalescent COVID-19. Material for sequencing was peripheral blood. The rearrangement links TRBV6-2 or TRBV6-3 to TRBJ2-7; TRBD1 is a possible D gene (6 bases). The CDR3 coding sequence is TGTGCCAGCAGTTACTCTGCGGACAGCGACTCCTACGAGCAGTACTTC. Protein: CASSYSADSDSYEQYF.